One and the same sample provided the 29 T cell receptor beta chains below, sequenced in a study of blood T cell repertoires in COVID-19. Measured with immunoSEQ multiplex PCR; TCRdb has only the in-frame clones, and not every one. The table shows 130,000 to 150,000 clones, with more than 75% occurring only once. The sample taken for sequencing was peripheral blood. These receptors were taken from a middle-aged man who had recovered from COVID-19.

This chain links TRBV27 with TRBJ2-2; TRBD1 matches 8 bases. The CDR3 consists of 15 residues. V was pared by 2 bases and J by 5 bases, with 4 bases of the junction left unmatched. The V gene's germline CDR1 is MNHEY and CDR2 SMNVEV (reference sequence). CDR3 in amino acids: CASSLQGAITGELFF. The CDR3 nucleotides are TGTGCCAGCAGTTTACAGGGGGCGATAACCGGGGAGCTGTTTTTT.

This chain uses TRBV5-1 with TRBJ2-3; 15 bases agree with TRBD2. V was clipped by 4 bases and J by 4 bases; unmatched bases: 4. This CDR3 has 16 residues. CDR1 and CDR2 (germline): SGHRS, YFSETQ. The CDR3 reads CASSSRTSGGADTQYF. CDR3 nucleotides: TGCGCCAGCAGCAGTAGGACTAGCGGGGGGGCAGATACGCAGTATTTT.

The V and J genes are TRBV29-1 and TRBJ2-2, with D uncertain. The CDR3 is made up of 13 amino acids. Germline-derived CDR1 and CDR2 are SQVTM and ANQGSEA. V lost 7 bases and J lost 7, with 16 bases in between. The CDR3 protein is CSARSLDGGELFF. For the CDR3, the DNA is TGCAGCGCCCGAAGCCTAGACGGCGGGGAGCTGTTTTTT.

The chain combines TRBV6-5 with TRBJ1-1, with D possibly matching TRBD1 (5 bases). Deletions cut 0 bases from V and 0 bases from J, with 11 bases between. Germline CDR1 and CDR2: MNHEY and SVGAGI. The CDR3 contains 16 residues. This chain's CDR3 is CASSYSVRQLNTEAFF. CDR3 in DNA: TGTGCCAGCAGTTACTCAGTCAGACAGTTGAACACTGAAGCTTTCTTT.

The J gene is TRBJ1-1, the V gene TRBV7-9; D is perhaps TRBD1 (5 bases). V was shortened by 6 bases and J by 4 bases, with 18 bases between the two germline ends. Germline lookup yields CDR1 SEHNR and CDR2 FQNEAQ (reference sequence). The CDR3 length is 15 residues. The CDR3 DNA sequence: TGTGCCAGCAGTCAAACCGGGCTCCAGGGCACTGAAGCTTTCTTT. It encodes CASSQTGLQGTEAFF.

This sequence joins TRBV2 and TRBJ1-6; D unclear. The V gene lost 5 bases and the J gene lost 6 bases, with 5 bases spanning the gap. The CDR3 extends over 12 amino acids. Germline CDR1 reads SNHLY; CDR2 reads FYNNEI. This CDR3 is CASSPGNSPLHF. The CDR3 bases are TGTGCCAGCAGTCCCGGTAATTCACCCCTCCACTTT.

The genes are TRBV4-1 and TRBJ2-5; 11 nucleotides match TRBD1. This CDR3 region has 18 residues. The germline CDR1 and CDR2 sequences are MGHRA and YSYEKL. The V segment lost 0 bases and the J segment 5 bases; nucleotides outside the gene matches: 11. As DNA, the CDR3 is TGCGCCAGCAGCCAAGATACTCCGGACAGGGGGCGCGGGGAGACCCAGTACTTC. This translates into CASSQDTPDRGRGETQYF.

The V gene is TRBV18, the J gene TRBJ1-1; D gene uncertain. V lost 5 bases and J 0 bases, leaving 13 bases between the germline ends. CDR1 is KGHSH, CDR2 LQKENI, per germline. This CDR3 comprises 15 residues. The CDR3: CASSKEVSLNTEAFF. CDR3 DNA: TGTGCCAGCTCAAAGGAGGTCAGCCTGAACACTGAAGCTTTCTTT.

This clone came up once. The genes are TRBV12-3 or TRBV12-4 and TRBJ1-1; weak D call: TRBD1 (5 bases). V gave up 7 bases and J gave up 4 bases, with 13 bases separating them. The CDR3 length is 13 residues. The CDR3 protein is CASTARGVTEAFF. CDR3 DNA sequence: TGTGCCAGCACAGCACGGGGGGTCACTGAAGCTTTCTTT.

This clone has just one count. The chain is built from TRBV2 and TRBJ2-7; 7 bases match TRBD2. J lost 3 bases, V lost 7 bases, and 12 bases had no gene match. CDR1 is SNHLY and CDR2 is FYNNEI in the germline V gene. The CDR3 spans 15 residues. The CDR3 DNA reads as TGTGCCAGCACCCCCCGACAAGCGGGGTTCTACGAGCAGTACTTC. This gives the protein CASTPRQAGFYEQYF.

This clone showed up just once. The V call is TRBV4-1, the J call TRBJ2-1; 11 bases line up with TRBD2. This CDR3 has 18 residues. The germline V gene encodes CDR1 MGHRA and CDR2 YSYEKL. The V and J ends lost 3 bases and 3 bases, in that order; junction bases with no gene match: 10. The CDR3 region is CASSHDSGGATIYNEQFF. CDR3 nucleotides: TGCGCCAGCAGCCATGATAGCGGGGGGGCGACCATCTACAATGAGCAGTTCTTC.

This clone has a single count. J is TRBJ2-2 and V is TRBV11-2, with TRBD1 matching over 7 bases. This CDR3 has 14 amino acids. Germline-derived CDR1 and CDR2 are SGHAT and FQNNGV. Unmatched junction bases numbered 5, after V lost 3 bases and J lost 7 bases. CDR3 in amino acids: CASSLIRGSGELFF. In nucleotides, the CDR3 is TGTGCCAGCAGCTTGATCAGGGGGAGCGGGGAGCTGTTTTTT.

This clone was seen only once. V is TRBV5-5 and J is TRBJ1-2; 10 positions agree with TRBD1. The CDR3 has 14 amino acids. CDR1 and CDR2 from the germline V gene are SGHKS and YYEKEE (reference sequence). V trimming: 3 bases; J trimming: 11 bases; junction bases outside the gene matches: 10. The CDR3 DNA reads TGTGCCAGCAGCTCGGATGGACAGGGGGTTGAGTACACCTTC. Translating it yields CASSSDGQGVEYTF.

This chain uses TRBV27 with TRBJ2-5; 9 bases agree with TRBD2. The CDR3 contains 17 residues. CDR1 is MNHEY and CDR2 is SMNVEV in the germline V gene (reference sequence). Germline trimming cut 5 bases from V and 7 bases from J; bases unmatched to any gene: 17. DNA for the CDR3: TGTGCCAGCAGTCTCCACGGAAGACTAGCGGATGGGGGGACCCAGTACTTC. Protein sequence: CASSLHGRLADGGTQYF.

V usage is TRBV7-3 and J usage is TRBJ2-2, with D maybe TRBD1 (5 bases). V lost 0 bases and J lost 5, with 10 bases in between. The CDR3 has 15 amino acids. CDR1 and CDR2 (germline): SGHTA, FQGTGA. CDR3 in amino acids: CASSLTVRGTGELFF. The CDR3 DNA reads as TGTGCCAGCAGCTTAACGGTTAGGGGAACCGGGGAGCTGTTTTTT.

The rearrangement links TRBV9 to TRBJ2-1; TRBD1 agrees at 8 bases. Germline V gene data show CDR1 as SGDLS and CDR2 as YYNGEE. The junction had 9 bases not matched to a gene; V was cut back by 6 bases and J by 7 bases. This CDR3 region has 14 residues. CDR3 protein: CASTQWTGSNEQFF. The DNA for the CDR3 is TGTGCCAGCACCCAGTGGACAGGGTCTAATGAGCAGTTCTTC.

The genes are TRBV5-6 and TRBJ2-5; D possibly corresponds to TRBD1 (5 bases). V was pared by 0 bases and J by 2 bases, with 8 bases between. The CDR3 is made up of 14 amino acids. CDR1 is SGHDT, CDR2 YYEEEE, per germline. The CDR3 nucleotides are TGTGCCAGCAGCTTGGGGGGCAATCAAGAGACCCAGTACTTC. Amino acids: CASSLGGNQETQYF.

There are a few counts of this clone. CDR3 sequence reads: CASSGDRGGGFSNQPQHF. The CDR3 DNA is TGTGCCAGCAGTGGCGACAGGGGCGGGGGATTTAGCAATCAGCCCCAGCATTTT. The V gene is TRBV6-1, the J gene TRBJ1-5; 8 bases align to TRBD1. CDR3 length: 18 amino acids. Germline trimming cut 4 bases from V and 0 bases from J; bases unmatched to any gene: 11. Germline CDR1 and CDR2: MNHNS and SASEGT.

The chain employs TRBV7-3 and TRBJ2-1, with a weak D call TRBD2 (5 bases). The CDR3 consists of 14 residues. Looked up from germline, CDR1 is SGHTA and CDR2 is FQGTGA. V was shortened by 5 bases and J by 8 bases, with 16 bases between the two germline ends. DNA for the CDR3: TGTGCCAGCAGCCCCCACCCTAGCAGCGATGAGCAGTTCTTC. It codes for CASSPHPSSDEQFF.

This clone was observed a few times. The rearrangement joins TRBV18 to TRBJ2-1; TRBD2 aligns across 8 bases. This CDR3 is 14 amino acids long. Trimming at V came to 5 bases and at J to 7 bases, leaving 7 bases not matched to a gene. The germline V gene encodes CDR1 KGHSH and CDR2 LQKENI. The CDR3 DNA is TGTGCCAGCTCAACGGGGGGGCAAGGAAATGAGCAGTTCTTC. It translates to CASSTGGQGNEQFF.

The chain carries TRBV19 and TRBJ1-2; 7 positions agree with TRBD1. V trimming: 7 bases; J trimming: 4 bases; junction bases outside the gene matches: 6. CDR1 LNHDA and CDR2 SQIVND come from the germline V gene (reference sequence). This CDR3 region has 13 residues. The CDR3 region is CASTETGIYGYTF. CDR3 bases: TGTGCCAGTACCGAGACAGGGATCTATGGCTACACCTTC.

The gene calls are TRBV4-1 and TRBJ2-7; 7 bases fit TRBD2. This CDR3 is built from 15 residues. V lost 0 bases and J lost 5; bases outside the gene matches: 7. Germline V lookup: CDR1 MGHRA, CDR2 YSYEKL. CDR3 sequence reads: CASSQDPAGINEQYF. In DNA, the CDR3 is TGCGCCAGCAGCCAAGACCCAGCGGGGATCAACGAGCAGTACTTC.

The chain employs TRBV7-9 and TRBJ2-2, with TRBD2 identical over 8 bases. Per germline, CDR1 SEHNR and CDR2 FQNEAQ (reference sequence). Germline trimming cut 5 bases from V and 3 bases from J; bases unmatched to any gene: 11. This CDR3 region has 17 residues. The CDR3 reads CASSPAGVWMDTGELFF. The CDR3 DNA reads TGTGCCAGCAGCCCAGCGGGGGTTTGGATGGACACCGGGGAGCTGTTTTTT. Together with reference TRBV7-9 and TRBJ2-2, the CDR3 gives the full variable domain: DTGVSQNPRHKITKRGQNVTFRCDPISEHNRLYWYRQTLGQGPEFLTYFQNEAQLEKSRLLSDRFSAERPKGSFSTLEIQRTEQGDSAMYLCASSPAGVWMDTGELFFGEGSRLTVL.

The rearrangement uses TRBV15 and TRBJ1-1, with a weak D call TRBD1 (6 bases). Germline V gene lookup returns CDR1 LNHNV and CDR2 YYDKDF (reference sequence). Deletions cut 0 bases from V and 4 bases from J, with 15 bases between. This CDR3 has 16 amino acids. The chain's CDR3 is CATSRDLGASFTEAFF. The CDR3 DNA follows: TGTGCCACCAGCAGAGATCTGGGGGCGTCGTTCACTGAAGCTTTCTTT.

The CDR3 DNA reads TGCAGCGTTGAAGTCAGGGCTAACTATGGCTACACCTTC. The encoded protein is CSVEVRANYGYTF. This chain uses TRBV29-1 with TRBJ1-2; TRBD1 is a possible D gene (5 bases). V was clipped by 1 base and J by 0 bases, with 6 bases between them. The CDR3 is 13 residues long. The V gene's germline CDR1 is SQVTM and CDR2 ANQGSEA.

The CDR3 here is CASSSGTGFGYTF. The CDR3 coding sequence is TGTGCCAGCAGTAGCGGGACAGGGTTTGGCTACACCTTC. The chain has TRBV6-5 and TRBJ1-2, with 9 bases identical to TRBD1. Germline assignment: CDR1 MNHEY and CDR2 SVGAGI. The CDR3 covers 13 residues. V lost 5 bases to trimming and J lost 7 bases; unmatched junction nucleotides: 5.

The chain uses TRBV18 and TRBJ2-1; 9 nucleotides agree with TRBD1. Trimming removed 6 bases from V and 7 bases from J; junction bases left unmatched: 13. The CDR3 length is 16 residues. The germline gives CDR1 KGHSH, CDR2 LQKENI. In DNA form, the CDR3 reads TGTGCCAGCTCGCCGACGATAGGACAGGGGTGGAATGAGCAGTTCTTC. Its translation is CASSPTIGQGWNEQFF.

This sequence joins TRBV19 and TRBJ1-4; D possibly corresponds to TRBD1 (6 bases). There are 15 residues in the CDR3. V was pared by 4 bases and J by 8 bases, with 17 bases between. Germline-derived CDR1 and CDR2 are LNHDA and SQIVND (reference sequence). The DNA of the CDR3 is TGTGCCAGTAGTACCCGGGACACCGTACAGGAAAAACTGTTTTTT. Protein sequence: CASSTRDTVQEKLFF. Based on the CDR3 plus reference TRBV19 and TRBJ1-4, the full variable domain is DGGITQSPKYLFRKEGQNVTLSCEQNLNHDAMYWYRQDPGQGLRLIYYSQIVNDFQKGDIAEGYSVSREKKESFPLTVTSAQKNPTAFYLCASSTRDTVQEKLFFGSGTQLSVL.

This chain uses TRBV6-4 with TRBJ2-3; D not resolved. This CDR3 has 15 amino acids. V lost 4 bases and J lost 4, with 15 bases in between. Germline V gene sequence: CDR1 MRHNA, CDR2 SNTAGT. The CDR3 nucleotides read TGTGCCAGCAGTGTCGGGTCCCAGAGTGCAGATACGCAGTATTTT. Translation: CASSVGSQSADTQYF.